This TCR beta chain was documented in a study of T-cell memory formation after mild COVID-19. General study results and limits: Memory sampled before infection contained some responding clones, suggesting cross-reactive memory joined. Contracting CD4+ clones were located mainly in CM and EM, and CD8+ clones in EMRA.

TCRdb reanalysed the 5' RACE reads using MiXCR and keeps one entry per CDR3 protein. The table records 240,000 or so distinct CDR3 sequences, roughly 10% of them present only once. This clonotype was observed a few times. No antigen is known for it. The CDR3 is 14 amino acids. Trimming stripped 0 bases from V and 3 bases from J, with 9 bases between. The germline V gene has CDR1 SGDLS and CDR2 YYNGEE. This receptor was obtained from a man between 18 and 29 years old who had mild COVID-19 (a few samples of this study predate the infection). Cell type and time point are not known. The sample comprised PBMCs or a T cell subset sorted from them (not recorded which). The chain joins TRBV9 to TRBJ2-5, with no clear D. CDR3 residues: CASSVGGFEETQYF. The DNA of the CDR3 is TGTGCCAGCAGCGTAGGCGGTTTCGAAGAGACCCAGTACTTC.